This T cell receptor (beta chain) appears in the sequencing data of a study of regulatory T cells in long-lasting Graves disease. The time point is: persistent/refractory GD, antithyroid drugs over 5 years with positive TRAb. Generation of the TCR library employed RNA extracted from PBMCs. Library construction for TCR beta used iRepertoire HTBI primers and Arm-PCR of CDR3 regions. Authors' data handling: The identification of about 66 TRBV and some 13 TRBJ segments was made across samples. TCRdb ran MiXCR on the multiplex PCR reads and lists one entry per CDR3 protein. These V and J calls originate from TCRdb's pipeline instead of the authors' own analysis. The table has about 430,000 distinct CDR3 sequences, around 20% seen once. Overall study findings and caveats: Persistent patients shared more public clonotypes (about 2,700) than newly diagnosed patients (about 970). Persistent disease was characterized by preferential usage of TRBV28, TRBJ1-2 and TRBJ2-5. Thyroid tissue went unstudied; only peripheral blood was examined.

This clonotype was counted many times. Its antigen is undetermined. After removal of 3 bases from V and 0 bases from J, the junction contained 4 bases not matched to a gene. Per the germline V gene, CDR1 is MDHEN and CDR2 is SYDVKM. The CDR3 loop spans 15 amino acids. The clonotype comes from a female donor with Graves disease. The rearrangement uses TRBV28 and TRBJ1-1, with 7 bases aligning to TRBD1. The sequencing used peripheral blood mononuclear cells (PBMCs), collected when the disease was refractory, from a patient treated with antithyroid drugs. CDR3 bases: TGTGCCAGCAGTTTGGGGGACAGCATGAACACTGAAGCTTTCTTT. It is translated as CASSLGDSMNTEAFF.